The rows below give T cell receptor beta chains drawn from one sample of a study of identical twins. TCRdb redid the calling of the 5' RACE reads with MiXCR, one entry per CDR3 protein. Of some 600,000 distinct CDR3 sequences listed, less than 9% are singletons. These records were also assigned to another study, of yellow fever vaccine responses in identical twins.

Sequencing was performed on PBMCs. The receptors derive from a woman younger than 30 in good health. CDR3s include the opening cysteine and the closing phenylalanine or tryptophan.

j_call: TRBJ1-2; v_call: TRBV12-3/TRBV12-4; cdr3_aa: CASTRLYFPLYPSGYTF
j_call: TRBJ2-2; v_call: TRBV5-6; cdr3_aa: CASSSTSGRLTGELFF
j_call: TRBJ2-1; v_call: TRBV9; cdr3_aa: CASSPRPGSGYNEQFF
j_call: TRBJ2-1; v_call: TRBV7-9; cdr3_aa: CASSLGDFYNEQFF
j_call: TRBJ2-3; v_call: TRBV19; cdr3_aa: CASSTPGLGTDTQYF
j_call: TRBJ2-7; v_call: TRBV12-3/TRBV12-4; cdr3_aa: CASSPSAGEQYF
j_call: TRBJ2-1; v_call: TRBV12-3/TRBV12-4; cdr3_aa: CASSPGPPLEQFF
j_call: TRBJ1-1; v_call: TRBV20-1; cdr3_aa: CSARVHGQMNTEAFF
j_call: TRBJ1-2; v_call: TRBV12-3/TRBV12-4; cdr3_aa: CASSLRRAPFRGYTF
j_call: TRBJ1-2; v_call: TRBV29-1; cdr3_aa: CSAQKQGSLNYGYTF
j_call: TRBJ2-1; v_call: TRBV11-1; cdr3_aa: CASIPLAGAFNEQFF
j_call: TRBJ2-5; v_call: TRBV4-1; cdr3_aa: CASSPPAGETQYF
j_call: TRBJ2-1; v_call: TRBV10-1; cdr3_aa: CASKPGTGAYNEQFF
j_call: TRBJ2-4; v_call: TRBV2; cdr3_aa: CASSEGGNNIQYF
j_call: TRBJ2-7; v_call: TRBV20-1; cdr3_aa: CSALLAGPYEQYF
j_call: TRBJ2-1; v_call: TRBV10-3; cdr3_aa: CAISVSPPSQLPNEQFF
j_call: TRBJ2-1; v_call: TRBV15; cdr3_aa: CATSRASGDYNEQFF
j_call: TRBJ2-1; v_call: TRBV10-2; cdr3_aa: CASSGRAHGLAGGTYNEQFF
j_call: TRBJ2-1; v_call: TRBV27; cdr3_aa: CASSSFMAAEQFF
j_call: TRBJ2-1; v_call: TRBV29-1; cdr3_aa: CSVVRDRVNEQFF
j_call: TRBJ2-7; v_call: TRBV11-1; cdr3_aa: CASSSPASGSYRSYEQYF
j_call: TRBJ1-5; v_call: TRBV20-1; cdr3_aa: CSARGGFRGSNQPQHF
j_call: TRBJ1-1; v_call: TRBV4-1; cdr3_aa: CASSPPAPIRNTEAFF
j_call: TRBJ1-4; v_call: TRBV12-3/TRBV12-4; cdr3_aa: CASSFQGTYATNEKLFF
j_call: TRBJ2-2; v_call: TRBV14; cdr3_aa: CASSQNRGRELFF
j_call: TRBJ2-1; v_call: TRBV12-3/TRBV12-4; cdr3_aa: CASSSQGKSSYNEQFF
j_call: TRBJ2-5; v_call: TRBV27; cdr3_aa: CASSLAGGPGETQYF
j_call: TRBJ2-5; v_call: TRBV18; cdr3_aa: CASSPAGLAVQETQYF
j_call: TRBJ2-3; v_call: TRBV5-4; cdr3_aa: CASKGRGAVVPDTQYF
j_call: TRBJ2-5; v_call: TRBV2; cdr3_aa: CASSEGWETQYF
j_call: TRBJ2-6; v_call: TRBV7-6; cdr3_aa: CASSSVLFGANVLTF
j_call: TRBJ1-3; v_call: TRBV20-1; cdr3_aa: CSARGQTNTIYF
j_call: TRBJ2-7; v_call: TRBV29-1; cdr3_aa: CSVEGKQGQYF
j_call: TRBJ2-3; v_call: TRBV19; cdr3_aa: CASNDRLADTQYF
j_call: TRBJ2-3; v_call: TRBV5-1; cdr3_aa: CASSWDTFTDTQYF
j_call: TRBJ1-2; v_call: TRBV2; cdr3_aa: CASIDYGYTF
j_call: TRBJ2-2; v_call: TRBV20-1; cdr3_aa: CCARAHASGSTGELFF
j_call: TRBJ2-3; v_call: TRBV5-1; cdr3_aa: CASRIQGTGTDTQYF
j_call: TRBJ2-5; v_call: TRBV2; cdr3_aa: CASRVGLAEKETQYF
j_call: TRBJ2-1; v_call: TRBV20-1; cdr3_aa: CSADQGLAENSYNEQFF
j_call: TRBJ1-5; v_call: TRBV15; cdr3_aa: CATSRLGGQGSTQPQHF
j_call: TRBJ2-1; v_call: TRBV7-8; cdr3_aa: CASSLDVLAGEQFF
j_call: TRBJ1-3; v_call: TRBV28; cdr3_aa: CASSWAVSGNTIYF
j_call: TRBJ1-1; v_call: TRBV2; cdr3_aa: CASRTGANTEAFF
j_call: TRBJ2-2; v_call: TRBV12-3/TRBV12-4; cdr3_aa: CASSTNQGPGELFF
j_call: TRBJ2-5; v_call: TRBV6-5; cdr3_aa: CASSYTPGGSQETQYF
j_call: TRBJ2-1; v_call: TRBV14; cdr3_aa: CASSQDHLSDASGGTRSSYNEQFF
j_call: TRBJ2-1; v_call: TRBV10-3; cdr3_aa: CAISEAGASYNEQFF
j_call: TRBJ1-2; v_call: TRBV7-9; cdr3_aa: CASSSNGYTF
j_call: TRBJ2-2; v_call: TRBV3-1; cdr3_aa: CASSHAGMNTGELFF
j_call: TRBJ2-1; v_call: TRBV5-1; cdr3_aa: CASSWGDRGLSEQFF
j_call: TRBJ2-2; v_call: TRBV11-2; cdr3_aa: CASSGQGDSGELFF
j_call: TRBJ2-7; v_call: TRBV4-1; cdr3_aa: CASSQASSGSSYEQYF